This TCR beta chain was recovered during a study of Ad26.COV2.S vaccination and SARS-CoV-2 variants. Germline V CDR1 and CDR2: SGHTA, FQGTGA. V shed 5 bases and J 8 bases; nucleotides not matched to a gene: 10. CDR3 length: 14 residues. Profiling relied on immunoSEQ multiplex PCR, and the TCRdb table lists in-frame clones only, not all of them. The sample holds 250,000 or so clones, 70% to 90% seen once. As to treatment: about 20 received Ad26.COV2.S at low or high dose, single or two shots; about 5 received placebo; per-sample allocation not given. Collection of samples fell on day 63 after the first vaccine or placebo injection. Ad26 vector vaccine expressed Wuhan-strain SARS-CoV-2 spike.

The receptor's source is a person aged 18-60 years who received the Ad26.COV2.S COVID-19 vaccine or a placebo. The specimen comprised peripheral blood, sampled in a trial of Ad26.COV2.S vaccine versus placebo. V and J are TRBV7-3 and TRBJ1-2; the match to TRBD1 covers 8 bases. The CDR3 DNA is TGTGCCAGCAGCCCCGGACAGGGTGTTAAAGGCTACACCTTC. Its protein product is CASSPGQGVKGYTF.